Each of the 30 T cell receptor beta chains below was sequenced from the same sample in a study of T cell responses to AZD1222 COVID-19 vaccine. Generated by immunoSEQ multiplex PCR, the TCRdb table keeps only in-frame clones and is missing some. The table has about 110,000 clones, around 94% seen once. Sequencing was performed on peripheral blood, taken on day 0 of AZD1222 vaccination. The source is an adult in good health.

The chain combines TRBV9 with TRBJ2-1; D unclear. This CDR3 is built from 12 residues. Trimming pared 4 bases from V and 7 bases from J, leaving 9 bases between. Germline lookup yields CDR1 SGDLS and CDR2 YYNGEE. This chain's CDR3 is CASSLPANEQFF. The CDR3 region has the DNA TGTGCCAGCAGCCTCCCGGCAAATGAGCAGTTCTTC.

The V call is TRBV2, the J call TRBJ1-3; D uncertain. Germline CDR1 SNHLY, CDR2 FYNNEI. The CDR3 covers 14 residues. V dropped 2 bases and J dropped 4 bases, with 9 bases sitting between them. The CDR3 is CASSEIRGGNTIYF. The CDR3 DNA reads TGTGCCAGCAGTGAAATACGAGGGGGAAACACCATATATTTT.

The chain links TRBV7-9 to TRBJ1-1; possible D gene TRBD1, 5 bases. V gave up 1 base and J gave up 3 bases, with 12 bases separating them. Germline V gene lookup returns CDR1 SEHNR and CDR2 FQNEAQ (reference sequence). This CDR3 is built from 15 residues. The CDR3 region has the DNA TGTGCCAGCAGCTTAGAGCAGGGAGGATACACTGAAGCTTTCTTT. Translated: CASSLEQGGYTEAFF.

The V and J genes are TRBV11-3 and TRBJ2-5, with D unclear. V was shortened by 5 bases and J by 7 bases, with 5 bases between the two germline ends. CDR3 size: 10 residues. The germline gives CDR1 SGHNT, CDR2 YENEEA. The CDR3: CASSGTTQYF. In DNA, the CDR3 is TGTGCCAGCAGCGGTACGACCCAGTACTTC. Filled out from reference TRBV11-3 and TRBJ2-5, the complete variable domain reads EAGVVQSPRYKIIEKKQPVAFWCNPISGHNTLYWYLQNLGQGPELLIRYENEEAVDDSQLPKDRFSAERLKGVDSTLKIQPAELGDSAVYLCASSGTTQYFGPGTRLLVL.

The chain recombines TRBV4-1 with TRBJ1-1, with TRBD1 identical over 7 bases. In germline, CDR1 is MGHRA, CDR2 YSYEKL. This CDR3 region has 15 residues. J lost 5 bases, V lost 4 bases, and 10 bases had no gene match. The CDR3 spells CASSPMTGRATEAFF. CDR3 sequence (DNA): TGCGCCAGCAGCCCTATGACAGGGCGGGCAACTGAAGCTTTCTTT.

The chain is built from TRBV9 and TRBJ1-1; perhaps TRBD1 as D (6 bases). Deletions cut 0 bases from V and 3 bases from J, with 12 bases between. The CDR3 totals 15 residues. Germline V CDR1 and CDR2: SGDLS, YYNGEE. This CDR3 reads CASSVGGRQDTEAFF. The CDR3 nucleotides are TGTGCCAGCAGCGTAGGAGGAAGACAGGACACTGAAGCTTTCTTT.

Note on this clone: The junction departs from the called germline gene at one end, perhaps through a read error. The chain couples TRBV19 to TRBJ1-4; D gene unclear. CDR3 length equals 16 residues. Germline-derived CDR1 and CDR2 are LNHDA and SQIVND (reference sequence). The CDR3 here is CASSTGRYPINERLFF. The CDR3 nucleotides read TGTGCCAGTAGTACTGGACGGTACCCCATTAATGAAAGACTGTTTTTT.

The chain uses TRBV28 and TRBJ1-5; D is unclear. The CDR3 has 16 residues. Deletions cut 5 bases from V and 6 bases from J, with 20 bases between. The germline V gene has CDR1 MDHEN and CDR2 SYDVKM. The CDR3 DNA reads as TGTGCCAGCAGTACCCCTCTCCTGACATCTACTCAGCCCCAGCATTTT. This translates into CASSTPLLTSTQPQHF.

The rearrangement joins TRBV15 to TRBJ1-1; tentative D call: TRBD1 (6 bases). Looked up from germline, CDR1 is LNHNV and CDR2 is YYDKDF (reference sequence). This CDR3 is built from 15 residues. V was clipped by 9 bases and J by 5 bases, with 22 bases between them. The CDR3 sequence is CATRRANRDGTEAFF. The CDR3 DNA reads as TGTGCCACACGACGGGCTAACAGGGATGGGACTGAAGCTTTCTTT.

The rearrangement joins TRBV6-6 to TRBJ2-5, with D possibly being TRBD1 or TRBD2 (5 bases each). V shed 2 bases and J shed 1 base, with 11 bases lying between them. CDR3 size: 15 residues. Per the germline V gene, CDR1 is MNHNY and CDR2 is SVGAGI (reference sequence). The CDR3 bases are TGTGCCAGCAGTTACGCCGGGACCCCCCAAGAGACCCAGTACTTC. This gives the protein CASSYAGTPQETQYF.

This chain links TRBV5-1 with TRBJ1-2; no definite D call. The CDR3 covers 15 residues. Deletions cut 3 bases from V and 2 bases from J, with 14 bases between. Germline V gene sequence: CDR1 SGHRS, CDR2 YFSETQ. The CDR3 DNA is TGCGCCAGCAGCTCAGAATATTGGAGAAACTATGGCTACACCTTC. It is translated as CASSSEYWRNYGYTF.

This sequence joins TRBV30 and TRBJ2-7; D may correspond to TRBD1 or TRBD2 (6 bases each). Germline CDR1 reads GTSNPN; CDR2 reads SVGIG (reference sequence). This CDR3 region has 12 residues. This CDR3 reads CAGGRSSYEQYF. DNA of the CDR3: TGTGCGGGGGGCAGGTCGTCCTACGAGCAGTACTTC.

This chain links TRBV18 with TRBJ1-4, with a possible D match to TRBD1 (6 bases). CDR3 size: 14 residues. Trimming removed 3 bases from V and 8 bases from J, with 13 bases in between. Looked up from germline, CDR1 is KGHSH and CDR2 is LQKENI. The DNA of the CDR3 is TGTGCCAGCTCACCTGGGGGACAAGGCGAAAAACTGTTTTTT. It is translated as CASSPGGQGEKLFF.

The rearrangement joins TRBV11-2 to TRBJ2-6; D remains ambiguous. The V gene's germline CDR1 is SGHAT and CDR2 FQNNGV. With 8 bases removed from V and 2 bases from J, the gap between germline ends came to 4 bases. The CDR3 length is 12 residues. The CDR3 loop reads CASSAGANVLTF. CDR3 nucleotides: TGTGCCAGCTCTGCTGGGGCCAACGTCCTGACTTTC.

The chain employs TRBV27 and TRBJ1-5; the D gene is possibly TRBD1 (5 bases). Trimming removed 2 bases from V and 4 bases from J, with 12 bases in between. Germline V gene sequence: CDR1 MNHEY, CDR2 SMNVEV (reference sequence). The CDR3 length is 15 residues. The CDR3 loop is CASSLGQGGNQPQHF. CDR3 sequence (DNA): TGTGCCAGCAGTTTAGGGCAGGGTGGTAATCAGCCCCAGCATTTT.

The rearrangement uses TRBV6-2 or TRBV6-3 and TRBJ2-7; no clear D. Germline V gene lookup returns CDR1 MNHEY and CDR2 SVGEGT. Trimming removed 6 bases from V and 0 bases from J, with 9 bases in between. CDR3 length equals 13 residues. DNA of the CDR3: TGTGCCAGCAGCCACCGGCGCTCCTACGAGCAGTACTTC. It encodes CASSHRRSYEQYF.

V is TRBV4-3 and J is TRBJ1-1; 7 nucleotides match TRBD1. J lost 7 bases, V lost 0 bases, and 8 bases had no gene match. The CDR3 is 15 residues long. Germline lookup yields CDR1 LGHNA and CDR2 YSLEER. The DNA for the CDR3 is TGCGCCAGCAGCCAAGATGACAGGGAAATTGGTGAAGCTTTCTTT. Encoded protein: CASSQDDREIGEAFF.

This chain connects TRBV19 to TRBJ1-2; 7 bases map to TRBD1. The V and J ends lost 6 bases and 5 bases, in that order; junction bases with no gene match: 12. The CDR3 loop spans 15 amino acids. The germline V gene encodes CDR1 LNHDA and CDR2 SQIVND (reference sequence). CDR3 region: CASSPLHRGAYGYTF. CDR3 sequence (DNA): TGTGCCAGTAGCCCCTTACACAGGGGCGCTTATGGCTACACCTTC.

This chain links TRBV7-9 with TRBJ2-1; no reliable D call. The CDR3 spans 16 residues. Looked up from germline, CDR1 is SEHNR and CDR2 is FQNEAQ (reference sequence). V lost 4 bases to trimming and J lost 7 bases, with 20 bases between them. The CDR3 region is CASSSWGSRKRNEQFF. The CDR3 DNA is TGTGCCAGCAGCTCATGGGGATCTCGTAAACGGAATGAGCAGTTCTTC.

This chain connects TRBV25-1 to TRBJ1-2; D unresolved. CDR1 and CDR2 (germline): MGHDK, SYGVNS. CDR3 length: 14 amino acids. Trimming stripped 0 bases from V and 4 bases from J, with 9 bases between. Here the CDR3 reads CASSEYEGIYGYTF. CDR3 DNA sequence: TGTGCCAGCAGTGAATACGAGGGTATCTATGGCTACACCTTC.

The rearrangement joins TRBV28 to TRBJ2-7; 7 bases align to TRBD2. Germline V CDR1 and CDR2: MDHEN, SYDVKM. V gave up 5 bases and J gave up 11 bases; unmatched junction bases: 6. CDR3 length: 11 residues. CDR3 in DNA: TGTGCCAGCAGTCCGGGACTATTGAAGTACTTC. This translates into CASSPGLLKYF.

This clone was observed a handful of times. The chain carries TRBV28 and TRBJ2-1, with 7 positions matching TRBD1. Germline values: CDR1 MDHEN, CDR2 SYDVKM. There are 15 residues in the CDR3. The junction had 11 bases not matched to a gene; V was cut back by 6 bases and J by 6 bases. The CDR3 sequence: CASSYGQAQFNEQFF. The CDR3, as DNA: TGTGCCAGCAGCTACGGACAGGCGCAATTCAATGAGCAGTTCTTC. The full variable domain, completed using reference TRBV28 and TRBJ2-1, is DVKVTQSSRYLVKRTGEKVFLECVQDMDHENMFWYRQDPGLGLRLIYFSYDVKMKEKGDIPEGYSVSREKKERFSLILESASTNQTSMYLCASSYGQAQFNEQFFGPGTRLTVL.

The rearrangement joins TRBV7-8 to TRBJ2-5; 8 bases align to TRBD2. CDR3 length: 14 amino acids. From germline, CDR1 is SGHVS and CDR2 FQNEAQ. V gave up 5 bases and J gave up 7 bases; unmatched junction bases: 9. CDR3 sequence reads: CASSAGGALVTQYF. For the CDR3, the DNA is TGTGCCAGCAGCGCCGGGGGGGCCCTTGTGACCCAGTACTTC. The whole variable domain, filled in from reference TRBV7-8 and TRBJ2-5, reads GAGVSQSPRYKVAKRGQDVALRCDPISGHVSLFWYQQALGQGPEFLTYFQNEAQLDKSGLPSDRFFAERPEGSVSTLKIQRTQQEDSAVYLCASSAGGALVTQYFGPGTRLLVL.

V is TRBV19 and J is TRBJ1-5; TRBD1 is a possible D gene (5 bases). Germline CDR1 is LNHDA and CDR2 is SQIVND (reference sequence). V lost 5 bases and J lost 7, with 9 bases in between. The CDR3 runs 12 residues. The CDR3: CASSEGWQPQHF. DNA for the CDR3: TGTGCCAGTAGTGAGGGGTGGCAGCCCCAGCATTTT.

This chain connects TRBV10-2 to TRBJ1-6; D perhaps matches TRBD1 (6 bases). This CDR3 has 14 residues. Trimming removed 6 bases from V and 10 bases from J, with 16 bases in between. CDR1 and CDR2 from the germline V gene are WSHSY and SAAADI. CDR3 residues: CASSGDTYGSPLHF. CDR3 bases: TGCGCCAGCAGCGGGGACACCTACGGATCACCCCTCCACTTT.

This chain uses TRBV7-9 with TRBJ1-4; D may be TRBD1 (6 bases). The CDR3 runs to 17 residues. Trimming pared 4 bases from V and 0 bases from J, leaving 15 bases between. Germline loops: CDR1 SEHNR, CDR2 FQNEAQ (reference sequence). CDR3 sequence: CASSSTTGPPTNEKLFF. The CDR3, as DNA: TGTGCCAGCAGCTCCACGACAGGTCCTCCAACTAATGAAAAACTGTTTTTT.

The chain recombines TRBV2 with TRBJ1-5; D unclear. Trimming left V 5 bases short and J 1 base short, with 6 bases between. There are 13 residues in the CDR3. Per germline, CDR1 SNHLY and CDR2 FYNNEI. The CDR3 DNA is TGTGCCAGCAGTCGGTTGAGCAATCAGCCCCAGCATTTT. Translating gives CASSRLSNQPQHF.

The gene calls are TRBV10-3 and TRBJ2-5; D possibly matches TRBD1 or TRBD2 (5 bases each). Per the germline V gene, CDR1 is ENHRY and CDR2 is SYGVKD. Trimming took 2 bases from V and 5 from J, leaving 12 bases between them. The CDR3 is 14 residues long. This CDR3 reads CAISELQGGETQYF. CDR3 bases: TGTGCCATCAGTGAGCTCCAGGGCGGGGAGACCCAGTACTTC.

The chain couples TRBV9 to TRBJ1-1, with D tentatively TRBD1 (6 bases). Germline CDR1 and CDR2: SGDLS and YYNGEE. CDR3 size: 14 residues. V lost 4 bases to trimming and J lost 1 base, with 11 bases between them. In DNA, the CDR3 is TGTGCCAGCAGCCTCCCGGGGGCGAACACTGAAGCTTTCTTT. It yields the protein CASSLPGANTEAFF.

This clone has more than one count but fewer than ten. J is TRBJ2-4 and V is TRBV28, with 8 bases identical to TRBD2. V gave up 8 bases and J gave up 4 bases; unmatched junction bases: 7. This CDR3 is built from 14 residues. Per germline, CDR1 MDHEN and CDR2 SYDVKM. The CDR3 reads CASHSGGAKNIQYF. The CDR3 region has the DNA TGTGCCAGCCACTCCGGGGGGGCGAAAAACATTCAGTACTTC.